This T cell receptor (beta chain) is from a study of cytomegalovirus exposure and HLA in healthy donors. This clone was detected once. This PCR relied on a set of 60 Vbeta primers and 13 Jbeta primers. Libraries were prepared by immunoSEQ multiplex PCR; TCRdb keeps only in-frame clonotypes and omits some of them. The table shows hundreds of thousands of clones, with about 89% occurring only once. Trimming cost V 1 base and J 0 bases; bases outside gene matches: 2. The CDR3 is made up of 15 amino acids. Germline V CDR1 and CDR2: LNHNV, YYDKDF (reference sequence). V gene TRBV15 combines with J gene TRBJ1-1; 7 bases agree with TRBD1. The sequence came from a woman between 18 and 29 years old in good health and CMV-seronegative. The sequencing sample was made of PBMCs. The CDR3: CATSRGGTVNTEAFF. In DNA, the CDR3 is TGTGCCACCAGCAGAGGTGGGACAGTGAACACTGAAGCTTTCTTT.